This is a list of T cell receptor beta chains from one sample in a study of T cell responses to AZD1222 COVID-19 vaccine. The method was immunoSEQ multiplex PCR; TCRdb's version includes in-frame clones alone and lacks a portion of them. The profile shows 250,000 to 300,000 clones, 94% of them singletons. The sample was peripheral blood, taken 28 days after the second AZD1222 dose. The source is an adult who received the AZD1222 COVID-19 vaccine. Both conserved end residues are trimmed from each CDR3.

v_gene,len,CDR3aa
TRBV10-3,13,AISGTTVPNYGYT
TRBV12-5,13,ASGLASGGNTEAF
TRBV5-4,13,ASSGTTSSEVEQY
TRBV13,11,ASSLETAYEQY
TRBV27,13,ASSLERGGNQPQH
TRBV24-1,14,ATSDFRSGPDNEQF
TRBV7-9,12,ASSLAGEGTEAF
TRBV9,10,ASSVELGEQY
TRBV6-5,12,ASSYEPTADTQY
TRBV5-1,10,ASSLGDTEAF
TRBV9,11,ASSVGNSHEQY
TRBV14,11,ASSQNEGTEAF
TRBV7-9,14,ASSWTGIQFDTEAF
TRBV2,12,ASTPGAVGNEQF
TRBV11-3,16,ASSVMGQGARSNQPQH
TRBV6-6,12,ASRVTGSNSPLH
TRBV28,16,ASSRATGGRSGANVLT
TRBV7-3,11,ASSLQTGDEQF
TRBV19,13,ASSRDRLYQETQY
TRBV4-1,13,ASSRLRDYSYEQY
TRBV3-1/TRBV3-2,13,ASSISTGSNNEQF
TRBV27,11,ASNVFRDTGFY
TRBV6-5,12,ASRRQVSNTEAF
TRBV10-3,13,AISESETGDNEQF